This T cell receptor (beta chain) derives from a study of blood T cell repertoires in COVID-19. Germline CDR1 is MNHEY and CDR2 is SVGAGI. The CDR3 spans 13 residues. Trimming took off 7 bases at V and 4 bases at J, with 10 bases between the two ends. The table came from immunoSEQ multiplex PCR; TCRdb's copy has only in-frame clones and leaves some out. The profile shows 130,000 to 150,000 clones, 65% to 80% of them singletons. The sequencing sample was made of peripheral blood. The chain joins TRBV6-5 to TRBJ2-2, with D possibly TRBD1 on 7 matching bases. This receptor was obtained from a man aged 55 to 70 with acute or convalescent COVID-19. The chain's CDR3 is CASNRGGTGELFF. The CDR3 DNA reads TGTGCCAGCAACAGGGGAGGCACCGGGGAGCTGTTTTTT.